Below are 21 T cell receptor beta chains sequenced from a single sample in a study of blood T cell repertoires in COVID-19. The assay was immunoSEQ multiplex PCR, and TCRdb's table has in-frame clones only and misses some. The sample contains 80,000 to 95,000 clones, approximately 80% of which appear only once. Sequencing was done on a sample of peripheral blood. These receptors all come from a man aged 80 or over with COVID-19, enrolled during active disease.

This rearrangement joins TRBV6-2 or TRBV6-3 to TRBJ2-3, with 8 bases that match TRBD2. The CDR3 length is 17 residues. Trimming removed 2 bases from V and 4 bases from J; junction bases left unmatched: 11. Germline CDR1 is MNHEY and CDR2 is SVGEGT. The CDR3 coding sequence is TGTGCCAGCAGTTACGGGGGTCCTAGCGGGTTAGCAGATACGCAGTATTTT. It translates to CASSYGGPSGLADTQYF.

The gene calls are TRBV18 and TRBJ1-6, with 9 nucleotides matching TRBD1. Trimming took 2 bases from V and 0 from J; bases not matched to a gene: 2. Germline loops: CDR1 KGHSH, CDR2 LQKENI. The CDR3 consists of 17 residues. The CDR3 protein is CASSPGTGSSYNSPLHF. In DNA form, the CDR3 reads TGTGCCAGCTCACCAGGGACAGGGAGCTCCTATAATTCACCCCTCCACTTT.

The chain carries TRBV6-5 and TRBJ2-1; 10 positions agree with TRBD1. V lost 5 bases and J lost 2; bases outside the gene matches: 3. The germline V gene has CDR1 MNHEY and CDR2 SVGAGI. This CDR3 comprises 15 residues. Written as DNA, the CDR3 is TGTGCCAGCAGTCGGGACAGGGGCCCCTACAATGAGCAGTTCTTC. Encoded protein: CASSRDRGPYNEQFF.

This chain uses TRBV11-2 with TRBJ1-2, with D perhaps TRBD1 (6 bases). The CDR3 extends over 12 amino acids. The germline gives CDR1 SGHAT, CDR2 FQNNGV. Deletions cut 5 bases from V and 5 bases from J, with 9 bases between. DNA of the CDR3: TGTGCCAGCAGCCGACAGGAGTATGGCTACACCTTC. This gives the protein CASSRQEYGYTF.

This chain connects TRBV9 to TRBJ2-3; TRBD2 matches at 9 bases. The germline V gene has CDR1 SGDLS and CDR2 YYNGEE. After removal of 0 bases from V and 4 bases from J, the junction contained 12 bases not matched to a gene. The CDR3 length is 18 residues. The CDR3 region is CASSVGLALAGWADTQYF. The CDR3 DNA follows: TGTGCCAGCAGCGTAGGATTAGCGCTAGCGGGATGGGCAGATACGCAGTATTTT.

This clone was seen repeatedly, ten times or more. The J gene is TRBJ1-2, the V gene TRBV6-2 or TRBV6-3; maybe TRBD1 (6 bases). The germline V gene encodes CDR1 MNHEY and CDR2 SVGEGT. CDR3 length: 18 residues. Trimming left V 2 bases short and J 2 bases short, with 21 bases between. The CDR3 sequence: CASSYPNGAGATNYGYTF. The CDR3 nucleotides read TGTGCCAGCAGTTACCCGAATGGGGCAGGGGCGACGAACTATGGCTACACCTTC.

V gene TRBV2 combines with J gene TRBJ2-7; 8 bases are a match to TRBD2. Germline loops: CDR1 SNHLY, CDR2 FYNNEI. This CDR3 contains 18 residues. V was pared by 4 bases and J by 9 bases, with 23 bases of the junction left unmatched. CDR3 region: CASSVAVAGGPSHFGQYF. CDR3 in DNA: TGTGCCAGCAGTGTCGCCGTGGCGGGAGGACCGTCCCATTTTGGGCAGTACTTC.

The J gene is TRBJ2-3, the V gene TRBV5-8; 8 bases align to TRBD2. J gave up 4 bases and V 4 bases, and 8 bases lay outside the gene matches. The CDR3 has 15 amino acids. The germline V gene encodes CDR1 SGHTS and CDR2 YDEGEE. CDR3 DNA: TGTGCCAGCAGCCCGGGACTAGTGGGCCCAGATACGCAGTATTTT. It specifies CASSPGLVGPDTQYF.

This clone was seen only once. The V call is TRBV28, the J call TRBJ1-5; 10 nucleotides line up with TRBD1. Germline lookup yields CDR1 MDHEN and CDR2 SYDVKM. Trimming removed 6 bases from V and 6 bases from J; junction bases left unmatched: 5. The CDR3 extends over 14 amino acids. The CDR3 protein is CASRTGQGVQPQHF. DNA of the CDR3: TGTGCCAGCAGGACCGGACAGGGGGTTCAGCCCCAGCATTTT.

For the CDR3, the DNA is TGTGCCAGCAGCGCCGGAACAGGGGACGGGCAGCCCCAGCATTTT. Translation: CASSAGTGDGQPQHF. J is TRBJ1-5 and V is TRBV5-6; 7 bases line up with TRBD1. There are 15 residues in the CDR3. Germline V gives CDR1 SGHDT, CDR2 YYEEEE. The junction had 11 bases not matched to a gene; V was cut back by 4 bases and J by 7 bases.

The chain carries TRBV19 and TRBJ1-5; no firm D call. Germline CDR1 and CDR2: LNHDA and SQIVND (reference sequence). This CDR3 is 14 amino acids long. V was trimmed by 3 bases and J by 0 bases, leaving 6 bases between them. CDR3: CASSIQDSNQPQHF. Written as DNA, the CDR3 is TGTGCCAGTAGTATTCAGGATAGCAATCAGCCCCAGCATTTT.

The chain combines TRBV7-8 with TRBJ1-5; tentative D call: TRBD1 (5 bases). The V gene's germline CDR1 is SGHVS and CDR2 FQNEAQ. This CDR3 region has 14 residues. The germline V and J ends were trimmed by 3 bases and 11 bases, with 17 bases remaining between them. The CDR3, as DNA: TGTGCCAGCAGCTTGCTTCAGACAGAAAGGTCCCAGCATTTT. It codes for CASSLLQTERSQHF.

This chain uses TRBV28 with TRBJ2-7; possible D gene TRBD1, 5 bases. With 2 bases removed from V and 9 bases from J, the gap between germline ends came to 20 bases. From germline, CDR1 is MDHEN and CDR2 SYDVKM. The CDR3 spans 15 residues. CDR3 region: CASSLADKAKLGQYF. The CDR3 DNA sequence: TGTGCCAGCAGTTTAGCGGACAAGGCTAAGTTGGGGCAGTACTTC.

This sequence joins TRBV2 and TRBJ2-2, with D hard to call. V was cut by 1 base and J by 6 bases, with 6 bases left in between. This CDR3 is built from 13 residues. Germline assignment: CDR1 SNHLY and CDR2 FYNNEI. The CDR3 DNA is TGTGCCAGCAGTGAAGTTAGATCCGGGGAGCTGTTTTTT. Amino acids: CASSEVRSGELFF. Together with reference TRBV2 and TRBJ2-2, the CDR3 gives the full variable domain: EPEVTQTPSHQVTQMGQEVILRCVPISNHLYFYWYRQILGQKVEFLVSFYNNEISEKSEIFDDQFSVERPDGSNFTLKIRSTKLEDSAMYFCASSEVRSGELFFGEGSRLTVL.

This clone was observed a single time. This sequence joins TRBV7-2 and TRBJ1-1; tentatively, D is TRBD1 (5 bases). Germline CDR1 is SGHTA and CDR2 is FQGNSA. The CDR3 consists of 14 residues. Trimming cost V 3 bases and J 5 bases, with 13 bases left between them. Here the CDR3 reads CASSFGREVTEAFF. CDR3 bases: TGTGCCAGCAGCTTTGGCAGGGAGGTTACTGAAGCTTTCTTT.

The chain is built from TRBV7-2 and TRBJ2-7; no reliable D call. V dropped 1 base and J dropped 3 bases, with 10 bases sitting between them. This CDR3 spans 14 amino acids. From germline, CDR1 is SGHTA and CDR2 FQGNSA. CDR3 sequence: CASSLETPYYEQYF. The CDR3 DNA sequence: TGTGCCAGCAGCTTAGAAACTCCCTACTACGAGCAGTACTTC.

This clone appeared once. The CDR3 DNA reads TGTGCCAGCAGCCCAGGAACAGGGGCCAACTATGGCTACACCTTC. It specifies CASSPGTGANYGYTF. This chain links TRBV5-6 with TRBJ1-2; TRBD1 matches 7 bases. This CDR3 comprises 15 residues. Germline CDR1 SGHDT, CDR2 YYEEEE. Trimming at V came to 4 bases and at J to 2 bases, leaving 8 bases not matched to a gene.

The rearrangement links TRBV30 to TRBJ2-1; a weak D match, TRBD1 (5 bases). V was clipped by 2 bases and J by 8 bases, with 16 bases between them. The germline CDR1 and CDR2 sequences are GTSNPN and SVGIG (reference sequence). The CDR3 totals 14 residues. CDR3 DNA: TGTGCCTGGAGTAGAATGTCGGGCAGGGATGAGCAGTTCTTC. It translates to CAWSRMSGRDEQFF.

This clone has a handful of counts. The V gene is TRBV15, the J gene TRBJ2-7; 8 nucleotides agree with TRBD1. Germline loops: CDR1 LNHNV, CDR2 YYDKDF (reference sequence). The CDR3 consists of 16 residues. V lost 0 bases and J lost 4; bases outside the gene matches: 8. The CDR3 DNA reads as TGTGCCACCAGCAGAGATAGGGGACAGGACACTTACGAGCAGTACTTC. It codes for CATSRDRGQDTYEQYF. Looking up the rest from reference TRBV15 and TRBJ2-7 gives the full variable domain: DAMVIQNPRYQVTQFGKPVTLSCSQTLNHNVMYWYQQKSSQAPKLLFHYYDKDFNNEADTPDNFQSRRPNTSFCFLDIRSPGLGDTAMYLCATSRDRGQDTYEQYFGPGTRLTVT.

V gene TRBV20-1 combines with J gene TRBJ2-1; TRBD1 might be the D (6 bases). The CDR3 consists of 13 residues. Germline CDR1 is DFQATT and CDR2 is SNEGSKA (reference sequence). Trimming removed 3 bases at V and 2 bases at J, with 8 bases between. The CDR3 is CSASTGTYNEQFF. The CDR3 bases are TGCAGTGCTAGTACAGGGACCTACAATGAGCAGTTCTTC.

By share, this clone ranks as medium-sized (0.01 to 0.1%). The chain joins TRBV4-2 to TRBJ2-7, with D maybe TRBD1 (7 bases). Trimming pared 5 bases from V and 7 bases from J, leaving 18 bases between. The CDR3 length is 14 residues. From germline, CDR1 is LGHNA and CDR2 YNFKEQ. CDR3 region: CASSFGGGSEEQYF. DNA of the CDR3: TGTGCCAGCAGCTTCGGAGGGGGCAGCGAAGAGCAGTACTTC.